The present T cell receptor (beta chain) was sequenced within a study of shared clonotypes between healthy human individuals. Looking at the study overall: Each donor contributed plates that comprised three CD4 naive, three CD4 memory, two CD8 naive and one CD8 memory.

Assay execution took place at the deep level. Produced via immunoSEQ multiplex PCR; TCRdb's table is partial and in-frame only. This table holds 600,000 or so clones, roughly 98% found once. This CDR3 spans 14 amino acids. Unmatched junction bases numbered 9, after V lost 6 bases and J lost 5 bases. Looked up from germline, CDR1 is SQVTM and CDR2 is ANQGSEA. Terminally differentiated effector memory CD45RA+ cells were excluded by CCR7 positive selection of CD45RO-negative cells. The sample holds one count of this clone. This TCR was sampled from a man aged 25-45 years in good health. The sample consisted of naive CD8+ T cells sorted from blood. The rearrangement uses TRBV29-1 and TRBJ1-4, with TRBD1 identical over 7 bases. CDR3 region: CSVVWGGQNEKLFF. The CDR3 coding sequence is TGCAGCGTGGTCTGGGGGGGACAGAATGAAAAACTGTTTTTT.